These T cell receptor beta chains were read from a single sample in a study of graft-versus-host responses after intestinal transplantation. TCRdb keeps only in-frame clones here, not all; method: immunoSEQ multiplex PCR. Among more than 100,000 clones listed, approximately 94% were seen once. No antigen has been identified for these receptors. The starting material was unstimulated CD8+ T cells sorted from spleen or lymph node cells, obtained before intestinal transplant. The receptor set was obtained from a human donor who received an intestinal transplant. CDR3s include the opening cysteine and the closing phenylalanine or tryptophan. D genes are given only for firm matches. Clone size appears in some rows only: once, few, many, or a class for an expanded clone.

clone size: NA
J gene: TRBJ1-5
V gene: TRBV7-2
D gene: NA
CDR3 DNA: TGTGCCAGCAGCTTATTACGAGGGAACAATCAGCCCCAGCATTTT
CDR3 protein: CASSLLRGNNQPQHF

clone size: NA
J gene: TRBJ2-1
V gene: TRBV7-9
D gene: NA
CDR3 DNA: TGTGCCAGCAGCTTAGACGCGAATGAGCAGTTCTTC
CDR3 protein: CASSLDANEQFF

clone size: NA
J gene: TRBJ2-1
V gene: TRBV2
D gene: NA
CDR3 DNA: TGTGCCAGCAGTGAGACGAGCGGTTACTCCTACAATGAGCAGTTCTTC
CDR3 protein: CASSETSGYSYNEQFF

clone size: NA
J gene: TRBJ2-2
V gene: TRBV9
D gene: NA
CDR3 DNA: TGTGCCAGCAGCGTACCCGAGGGGGGGGCCAGGAACACCGGGGAGCTGTTTTTT
CDR3 protein: CASSVPEGGARNTGELFF

clone size: NA
J gene: TRBJ2-5
V gene: TRBV4-1
D gene: NA
CDR3 DNA: TGCGCCAGCGGTCGACCCGGAGAGACCCAGTACTTC
CDR3 protein: CASGRPGETQYF

clone size: NA
J gene: TRBJ1-1
V gene: TRBV4-1
D gene: TRBD1
CDR3 DNA: TGCGCCAGCAGCCGCGTCCCGGGACAGGGACTGGGGTCTGAAGCTTTCTTT
CDR3 protein: CASSRVPGQGLGSEAFF

clone size: NA
J gene: TRBJ1-1
V gene: TRBV21-1
D gene: NA
CDR3 DNA: TGTGCCAGCAGCAAAACAGGTATGAACACTGAAGCTTTCTTT
CDR3 protein: CASSKTGMNTEAFF

clone size: NA
J gene: TRBJ2-4
V gene: TRBV13
D gene: NA
CDR3 DNA: TGTGCCAGCAGCTTAAAGGGGGCGGGGGGCGCAGAAAACATTCAGTACTTC
CDR3 protein: CASSLKGAGGAENIQYF

clone size: NA
J gene: TRBJ2-3
V gene: TRBV6-6
D gene: TRBD2
CDR3 DNA: TGTGCCAGCAGTTCTAGCGGGCGAGCAGATACGCAGTATTTT
CDR3 protein: CASSSSGRADTQYF

clone size: NA
J gene: TRBJ1-1
V gene: TRBV28
D gene: NA
CDR3 DNA: TGTGCCAGCAGCTCATACGCGGGCGCAAGGAACACTGAAGCTTTCTTT
CDR3 protein: CASSSYAGARNTEAFF

clone size: NA
J gene: TRBJ2-1
V gene: TRBV30
D gene: NA
CDR3 DNA: TGTGCCTGGAGTGTACTAGGTGGGAATGAGCAGTTCTTC
CDR3 protein: CAWSVLGGNEQFF

clone size: NA
J gene: TRBJ1-1
V gene: TRBV4-1
D gene: NA
CDR3 DNA: TGCGCCAGCAGCCAAACCGGCACGGTGGAGGAAGCTTTCTTT
CDR3 protein: CASSQTGTVEEAFF

clone size: NA
J gene: TRBJ1-4
V gene: TRBV5-1
D gene: NA
CDR3 DNA: TGCGCCAGCAGCTTGGAAGGCGGCGGAGAAAAACTGTTTTTT
CDR3 protein: CASSLEGGGEKLFF

clone size: NA
J gene: TRBJ2-4
V gene: TRBV7-3
D gene: NA
CDR3 DNA: TGTGCCAGCAGCGTTACCTCGACAGACCCTCAGTACTTC
CDR3 protein: CASSVTSTDPQYF

clone size: NA
J gene: TRBJ2-7
V gene: TRBV6-5
D gene: NA
CDR3 DNA: TGTGCCAGCAGGCCTACTACCTCCTACGAGCAGTACTTC
CDR3 protein: CASRPTTSYEQYF

clone size: NA
J gene: TRBJ2-3
V gene: TRBV5-1
D gene: TRBD1
CDR3 DNA: TGCGCCAGCAGCTTGGCCATACAGGGGGAAACAGATACGCAGTATTTT
CDR3 protein: CASSLAIQGETDTQYF

clone size: once
J gene: TRBJ1-1
V gene: TRBV27
D gene: NA
CDR3 DNA: TGTGCCAGCAGTTTGACCAGGGGTGAAGCTTTCTTT
CDR3 protein: CASSLTRGEAFF

clone size: once
J gene: TRBJ1-2
V gene: TRBV6-5
D gene: NA
CDR3 DNA: TGTGCCAGCAGTGAGGATGGAGGGTACGGCTACACCTTC
CDR3 protein: CASSEDGGYGYTF

clone size: NA
J gene: TRBJ1-6
V gene: TRBV6-1
D gene: NA
CDR3 DNA: TGTGCCAGCAGTGAAGAAGGAGCGGCCGGGCCCCTCCACTTT
CDR3 protein: CASSEEGAAGPLHF

clone size: NA
J gene: TRBJ1-5
V gene: TRBV4-1
D gene: NA
CDR3 DNA: TGCGCCAGCAGCCAAGCACCAGGGGTGGCTAGCAATCAGCCCCAGCATTTT
CDR3 protein: CASSQAPGVASNQPQHF

clone size: NA
J gene: TRBJ1-6
V gene: TRBV11-2
D gene: NA
CDR3 DNA: TGTGCCAGCACCTCCCGCCTTGGCTATAATTCACCCCTCCACTTT
CDR3 protein: CASTSRLGYNSPLHF

clone size: once
J gene: TRBJ2-1
V gene: TRBV6-1
D gene: NA
CDR3 DNA: TGTGCCAGCAGTGAACCCCCGGACTACACTAACAATGAGCAGTTCTTC
CDR3 protein: CASSEPPDYTNNEQFF

clone size: NA
J gene: TRBJ2-7
V gene: TRBV30
D gene: NA
CDR3 DNA: TGTGCCTGTCAAAGGGGGAACGAGCAGTACTTC
CDR3 protein: CACQRGNEQYF

clone size: NA
J gene: TRBJ1-1
V gene: TRBV1
D gene: NA
CDR3 DNA: TGCACCAGCAGCCAATCAGCTGAAGCTTTCTTT
CDR3 protein: CTSSQSAEAFF

clone size: NA
J gene: TRBJ1-5
V gene: TRBV6-1
D gene: NA
CDR3 DNA: TGTGCCAGCAGTGAAGCGCTTCAGGGAGGGGGGGGTCAGCCCCAGCATTTT
CDR3 protein: CASSEALQGGGGQPQHF

clone size: NA
J gene: TRBJ2-2
V gene: TRBV2
D gene: NA
CDR3 DNA: TGTGCCAGCAGTGAATTAGTTGGGGGAACCGGGGAGCTGTTTTTT
CDR3 protein: CASSELVGGTGELFF

clone size: once
J gene: TRBJ2-7
V gene: TRBV5-6
D gene: NA
CDR3 DNA: TGTGCCAGCAGCTTCCTTGGGAACGAGCAGTACTTC
CDR3 protein: CASSFLGNEQYF

clone size: NA
J gene: TRBJ1-6
V gene: TRBV7-8
D gene: TRBD1
CDR3 DNA: TGTGCCAGCAGACCACAGGGGAGCTCCTATAATTCACCCCTCCACTTT
CDR3 protein: CASRPQGSSYNSPLHF

clone size: once
J gene: TRBJ1-2
V gene: TRBV9
D gene: NA
CDR3 DNA: TGTGCCAGCAGCGGGCACAAGAATGACTTAAACTATGGCTACACCTTC
CDR3 protein: CASSGHKNDLNYGYTF

clone size: NA
J gene: TRBJ2-7
V gene: TRBV7-9
D gene: TRBD1
CDR3 DNA: TGTGCCAGCAGCTTTAAGGGGACAGCGGAATTCTACGAGCAGTACTTC
CDR3 protein: CASSFKGTAEFYEQYF

clone size: NA
J gene: TRBJ2-1
V gene: TRBV25-1
D gene: NA
CDR3 DNA: TGTGCCAGTTCACACAGGGCGGATGCCTACAATGAGCAGTTCTTC
CDR3 protein: CASSHRADAYNEQFF

clone size: NA
J gene: TRBJ2-3
V gene: TRBV11-3
D gene: NA
CDR3 DNA: TGTGCCAGCAGTCCCTTTACAGATACGCAGTATTTT
CDR3 protein: CASSPFTDTQYF

clone size: NA
J gene: TRBJ2-5
V gene: TRBV2
D gene: TRBD2
CDR3 DNA: TGTGCCAGCAGCCCTAACGGACTAGCTGGTGAGACCCAGTACTTC
CDR3 protein: CASSPNGLAGETQYF

clone size: NA
J gene: TRBJ2-5
V gene: TRBV19
D gene: NA
CDR3 DNA: TGTGCCAGTAGTATAGGGGACTACCAAGAGACCCAGTACTTC
CDR3 protein: CASSIGDYQETQYF

clone size: NA
J gene: TRBJ2-1
V gene: TRBV5-4
D gene: NA
CDR3 DNA: TGTGCCAGCAGCTTGTTAAAGGGGCCTGCGTACAATGAGCAGTTCTTC
CDR3 protein: CASSLLKGPAYNEQFF

clone size: NA
J gene: TRBJ1-4
V gene: TRBV2
D gene: TRBD1
CDR3 DNA: TGTGCCAGCAGTGAACTCACGGGACAGTTTAATGAAAAACTGTTTTTT
CDR3 protein: CASSELTGQFNEKLFF

clone size: NA
J gene: TRBJ2-7
V gene: TRBV9
D gene: TRBD2
CDR3 DNA: TGTGCCAGCAGCGTGGGACTAGCATCGAGCTACGAGCAGTACTTC
CDR3 protein: CASSVGLASSYEQYF

clone size: once
J gene: TRBJ2-5
V gene: TRBV7-9
D gene: NA
CDR3 DNA: TGTGCCAGCCGGCCGGGGAGAAGGGCCCAAGAGACCCAGTACTTC
CDR3 protein: CASRPGRRAQETQYF

clone size: NA
J gene: TRBJ2-1
V gene: TRBV6-5
D gene: NA
CDR3 DNA: TGTGCCAGCGGCTCCTACAATGAGCAGTTCTTC
CDR3 protein: CASGSYNEQFF

clone size: NA
J gene: TRBJ1-1
V gene: TRBV5-1
D gene: NA
CDR3 DNA: TGCGCCAGCAGCTTGAAGGGGGAAAATGAAGCTTTCTTT
CDR3 protein: CASSLKGENEAFF

clone size: NA
J gene: TRBJ2-1
V gene: TRBV19
D gene: NA
CDR3 DNA: TGTGCCAGTAGTACCGGGATCTACAATGAGCAGTTCTTC
CDR3 protein: CASSTGIYNEQFF

clone size: NA
J gene: TRBJ1-6
V gene: TRBV4-2
D gene: NA
CDR3 DNA: TGTGCCAGCAGCCAAGAGGCCGGACCTCCGAGCTCCTATAATTCACCCCTCCACTTT
CDR3 protein: CASSQEAGPPSSYNSPLHF

clone size: NA
J gene: TRBJ2-7
V gene: TRBV7-9
D gene: NA
CDR3 DNA: TGTGCCAGCAGTACCATGAGCTACGAGCAGTACTTC
CDR3 protein: CASSTMSYEQYF

clone size: NA
J gene: TRBJ2-5
V gene: TRBV19
D gene: NA
CDR3 DNA: TGTGCCAGTAGTATAACGATAAAAGAGACCCAGTACTTC
CDR3 protein: CASSITIKETQYF

clone size: NA
J gene: TRBJ2-7
V gene: TRBV5-1
D gene: NA
CDR3 DNA: TGCGCCAGCAGCGATGTTCCAAAGTGGATCTACGAGCAGTACTTC
CDR3 protein: CASSDVPKWIYEQYF

clone size: NA
J gene: TRBJ2-7
V gene: TRBV19
D gene: TRBD1
CDR3 DNA: TGTGCCAGTAGTATAGTCTTCGGGACAGGGAGCTACGAGCAGTACTTC
CDR3 protein: CASSIVFGTGSYEQYF